This entry lists 15 T cell receptor beta chains sequenced from one sample in a study of cytomegalovirus exposure and HLA in healthy donors. Researchers ran the PCR with 60 Vbeta and 13 Jbeta primers. The assay was immunoSEQ multiplex PCR, and TCRdb's table has in-frame clones only and misses some. Of 70,000 to 85,000 clones listed, roughly 64% were seen once; the top ten hold roughly 5.6%. The sample comprised PBMCs. The receptors here all came from a man between 25 and 39 years old in good health and CMV-seropositive.

Only a few counts were recorded for this clone. The chain carries TRBV6-1 and TRBJ1-4; D gene uncertain. The CDR3 sequence is 14 residues long. CDR1 and CDR2 from the germline V gene are MNHNS and SASEGT. Trimming shortened V by 7 bases and J by 0 bases, and 9 bases separated the two germline ends. CDR3 sequence reads: CASTTAATNEKLFF. The CDR3, as DNA: TGTGCCAGCACTACAGCCGCAACTAATGAAAAACTGTTTTTT.

This clone showed up just a few times. This sequence joins TRBV7-2 and TRBJ2-1, with D perhaps matching TRBD1 (6 bases). Per germline, CDR1 SGHTA and CDR2 FQGNSA. This CDR3 is built from 14 residues. Trimming took off 5 bases at V and 7 bases at J, with 15 bases between the two ends. The CDR3 sequence is CASSPRAGDNEQFF. DNA for the CDR3: TGTGCCAGCAGCCCCCGGGCAGGGGATAATGAGCAGTTCTTC. Based on the CDR3 plus reference TRBV7-2 and TRBJ2-1, the full variable domain is GAGVSQSPSNKVTEKGKDVELRCDPISGHTALYWYRQSLGQGLEFLIYFQGNSAPDKSGLPSDRFSAERTGGSVSTLTIQRTQQEDSAVYLCASSPRAGDNEQFFGPGTRLTVL.

This clone showed up just a few times. The rearrangement joins TRBV2 to TRBJ1-6, with no clear D. Germline loops: CDR1 SNHLY, CDR2 FYNNEI. V was shortened by 6 bases and J by 7 bases, with 10 bases between the two germline ends. CDR3 size: 13 residues. In DNA, the CDR3 is TGTGCCAGCAGGCAGGCGCCGAATTCACCCCTCCACTTT. Protein: CASRQAPNSPLHF.

The V gene is TRBV5-1, the J gene TRBJ2-7; D is possibly TRBD1 (5 bases). Germline V gene sequence: CDR1 SGHRS, CDR2 YFSETQ. V dropped 4 bases and J dropped 3 bases, with 17 bases sitting between them. The CDR3 consists of 15 residues. The CDR3 is CASSAALGHLYEQYF. The CDR3 DNA reads TGCGCCAGCAGCGCAGCCTTGGGGCACCTCTACGAGCAGTACTTC.

This clone appeared a few times. At one of its ends the junction is not consistent with the germline gene, which may arise from a read error. The chain recombines TRBV7-6 with TRBJ2-1; D perhaps matches TRBD2 (5 bases). Germline CDR1 reads SGHVS; CDR2 reads FNYEAQ. The CDR3 is 11 residues long. CDR3 in DNA: TGTGCCAGCAGCCTAGCCGATGAGCAGTTCTTC. Amino acids: CASSLADEQFF. Full variable domain (missing parts from reference TRBV7-6 and TRBJ2-1): GAGVSQSPRYKVTKRGQDVALRCDPISGHVSLYWYRQALGQGPEFLTYFNYEAQQDKSGLPNDRFSAERPEGSISTLTIQRTEQRDSAMYRCASSLADEQFFGPGTRLTVL.

V is TRBV19 and J is TRBJ2-2; the D gene is possibly TRBD2 (5 bases). The germline V gene encodes CDR1 LNHDA and CDR2 SQIVND (reference sequence). The length of the CDR3 is 12 residues. V was cut by 9 bases and J by 6 bases, with 11 bases left in between. The CDR3 DNA is TGTGCCAGCCGCCCGGGATCCGGGGAGCTGTTTTTT. Translated, it gives CASRPGSGELFF. The full variable domain, completed using reference TRBV19 and TRBJ2-2, is DGGITQSPKYLFRKEGQNVTLSCEQNLNHDAMYWYRQDPGQGLRLIYYSQIVNDFQKGDIAEGYSVSREKKESFPLTVTSAQKNPTAFYLCASRPGSGELFFGEGSRLTVL.

The chain combines TRBV29-1 with TRBJ2-7; 8 nucleotides agree with TRBD1. After removal of 4 bases from V and 3 bases from J, the junction contained 5 bases not matched to a gene. The CDR3 length is 13 residues. Germline V lookup: CDR1 SQVTM, CDR2 ANQGSEA. The CDR3 nucleotides are TGCAGCGTTGCAGGGGGCTTGTTCTACGAGCAGTACTTC. Encoded protein: CSVAGGLFYEQYF.

This clone has just one count. The genes are TRBV12-5 and TRBJ1-5; no clear D. V gave up 4 bases and J gave up 9 bases, with 13 bases separating them. The germline V gene has CDR1 LGHNT and CDR2 FRNRAP. The CDR3 spans 13 residues. The CDR3: CASGSHRRGPQHF. CDR3 DNA: TGTGCTAGTGGTTCTCATCGGCGAGGGCCCCAGCATTTT. Full variable domain (outside the CDR3, taken from reference TRBV12-5 and TRBJ1-5): DARVTQTPRHKVTEMGQEVTMRCQPILGHNTVFWYRQTMMQGLELLAYFRNRAPLDDSGMPKDRFSAEMPDATLATLKIQPSEPRDSAVYFCASGSHRRGPQHFGDGTRLSIL.

CDR3 loop: CASSSRRASLQTQYF. CDR3 sequence (DNA): TGTGCCAGCAGCTCCAGAAGGGCTAGCTTGCAGACCCAGTACTTC. The chain is built from TRBV7-6 and TRBJ2-5, with D possibly matching TRBD2 (5 bases). The CDR3 consists of 15 residues. Germline CDR1 SGHVS, CDR2 FNYEAQ. Between the trimmed V and J ends, which lost 4 bases and 6 bases, there was a span of 18 bases.

The chain recombines TRBV28 with TRBJ2-2; D is ambiguous. The CDR3 spans 12 residues. Between the trimmed V and J ends, which lost 2 bases and 6 bases, there was a span of 4 bases. Germline CDR1 reads MDHEN; CDR2 reads SYDVKM. This chain's CDR3 is CASSLASGELFF. The CDR3 DNA reads TGTGCCAGCAGTTTAGCGTCCGGGGAGCTGTTTTTT.

The V and J genes are TRBV30 and TRBJ2-3, with TRBD2 matching over 8 bases. V was clipped by 4 bases and J by 3 bases; unmatched bases: 6. The CDR3 spans 14 residues. Germline loops: CDR1 GTSNPN, CDR2 SVGIG (reference sequence). DNA of the CDR3: TGTGCCTGGAACGAGCGGGGGTTTACAGATACGCAGTATTTT. This encodes CAWNERGFTDTQYF.

This clone has just a few counts. The chain uses TRBV15 and TRBJ2-1; D uncertain. Trimming pared 4 bases from V and 6 bases from J, leaving 16 bases between. The CDR3 extends over 15 amino acids. The germline V gene encodes CDR1 LNHNV and CDR2 YYDKDF (reference sequence). The CDR3 nucleotides read TGTGCCACCAGCAATGCTCTCGGAGTATCCAATGAGCAGTTCTTC. This sequence encodes CATSNALGVSNEQFF.

This clone was picked up one time. The chain combines TRBV2 with TRBJ2-1; 8 bases agree with TRBD1. This CDR3 contains 14 residues. Germline-derived CDR1 and CDR2 are SNHLY and FYNNEI. V lost 9 bases and J lost 5; bases outside the gene matches: 9. In DNA form, the CDR3 reads TGTGCCAGTCGGACAGGGACCCCCCACAATGAGCAGTTCTTC. Translated, it gives CASRTGTPHNEQFF. Using reference TRBV2 and TRBJ2-1 for the parts outside the CDR3, the full variable domain is EPEVTQTPSHQVTQMGQEVILRCVPISNHLYFYWYRQILGQKVEFLVSFYNNEISEKSEIFDDQFSVERPDGSNFTLKIRSTKLEDSAMYFCASRTGTPHNEQFFGPGTRLTVL.

This clone turned up a few times. The J gene is TRBJ2-7, the V gene TRBV5-1; TRBD1 agrees at 9 bases. CDR3 length equals 14 residues. Germline CDR1 is SGHRS and CDR2 is YFSETQ. V was pared by 1 base and J by 5 bases, with 4 bases of the junction left unmatched. CDR3 nucleotides: TGCGCCAGCAGCTTGTTACAGGGGGCACACGAGCAGTACTTC. It codes for CASSLLQGAHEQYF.

The chain has TRBV5-1 and TRBJ2-3; 7 bases are a match to TRBD2. The CDR3 spans 15 residues. Germline CDR1 SGHRS, CDR2 YFSETQ. Trimming at V came to 0 bases and at J to 2 bases, leaving 3 bases not matched to a gene. The CDR3 coding sequence is TGCGCCAGCAGCTTGGAGCGGGGACCCACAGATACGCAGTATTTT. Translating it yields CASSLERGPTDTQYF.